Presented here are 21 T cell receptor beta chains from one specimen sequenced in a study of glioma-infiltrating T cells. Amplification of TCR alpha and beta CDR3 regions from RNA used iRepertoire nested multiplex PCR. TCRdb recomputed calls from the multiplex PCR reads with MiXCR, one row per CDR3 protein. The data show approximately 89,000 distinct CDR3 sequences, with about a quarter seen just once and approximately 7% held by the top ten. Sequencing input: glioma tissue, nonneoplastic brain tissue, or PBMCs (not recorded which). These receptors came from a human donor with low-grade glioma or glioblastoma, undergoing nonglioma brain surgery, or in good health (not recorded which).

The sample holds many counts of this clonotype. This chain links TRBV10-3 with TRBJ1-2, with 7 nucleotides matching TRBD1. The CDR3 runs to 15 residues. V lost 3 bases and J lost 1; bases outside the gene matches: 5. CDR1 is ENHRY, CDR2 SYGVKD, per germline. The DNA of the CDR3 is TGTGCCATCAGTGAAGGGGACAGCCATAACTATGGCTACACCTTC. Encoded protein: CAISEGDSHNYGYTF.

There are a few counts of this clonotype. The V and J genes are TRBV4-1 and TRBJ2-7; no clear D gene. Germline CDR1 is MGHRA and CDR2 is YSYEKL. V was pared by 0 bases and J by 1 base, with 22 bases between. This CDR3 is 19 amino acids long. This CDR3 is CASSQEHGFLGKSSYEQYF. The CDR3 nucleotides read TGCGCCAGCAGCCAAGAACATGGGTTCCTCGGAAAAAGTTCCTACGAGCAGTACTTC.

This clonotype was detected ten times or more. The chain combines TRBV24-1 with TRBJ2-5; tentatively, D is TRBD1 or TRBD2 (5 bases each). Trimming cost V 3 bases and J 1 base, with 11 bases left between them. The CDR3 has 15 residues. The germline V gene encodes CDR1 KGHDR and CDR2 SFDVKD. The CDR3 loop is CATSDPKGPQETQYF. Written as DNA, the CDR3 is TGTGCCACCAGTGATCCAAAGGGACCCCAAGAGACCCAGTACTTC.

This clonotype appeared a few times. The J gene is TRBJ1-1, the V gene TRBV9; possible D gene TRBD1, 5 bases. V gave up 5 bases and J gave up 7 bases, with 18 bases separating them. CDR3 length: 14 residues. Germline assignment: CDR1 SGDLS and CDR2 YYNGEE. The CDR3 sequence: CASRTSDGHGEAFF. As DNA, the CDR3 is TGTGCCAGCAGGACTTCCGACGGACACGGTGAAGCTTTCTTT.

V is TRBV12-3 or TRBV12-4 and J is TRBJ2-1; 7 bases are a match to TRBD1. The CDR3 contains 16 residues. After removal of 4 bases from V and 6 bases from J, the junction contained 12 bases not matched to a gene. Written as DNA, the CDR3 is TGTGCCAGCAGTTATCAGGGGGTACGCAAAGGCAATGAGCAGTTCTTC. Translation gives CASSYQGVRKGNEQFF.

In this sample, this clonotype turned up many times. This chain joins TRBV3-1 and TRBJ1-5; no clear D. The germline CDR1 and CDR2 sequences are LGHDT and YNNKEL (reference sequence). This CDR3 has 13 amino acids. V lost 4 bases and J lost 6, with 10 bases in between. Here the CDR3 DNA reads TGTGCCAGCAGCCCCTACCGTGGTCAGCCCCAGCATTTT. Its protein product is CASSPYRGQPQHF. Full variable domain (outside the CDR3, taken from reference TRBV3-1 and TRBJ1-5): DTAVSQTPKYLVTQMGNDKSIKCEQNLGHDTMYWYKQDSKKFLKIMFSYNNKELIINETVPNRFSPKSPDKAHLNLHINSLELGDSAVYFCASSPYRGQPQHFGDGTRLSIL.

This clonotype was seen ten or more times. The chain couples TRBV2 to TRBJ1-1; D is possibly TRBD1 (5 bases). In germline, CDR1 is SNHLY, CDR2 FYNNEI. CDR3 length equals 15 residues. V lost 3 bases, J lost 1 base, and 12 bases lay in between. For the CDR3, the DNA is TGTGCCAGCAGTGATGCGGGACGCCCGAACACTGAAGCTTTCTTT. Translated, it gives CASSDAGRPNTEAFF.

This clonotype was observed a handful of times. The chain combines TRBV5-4 with TRBJ2-7; TRBD1 matches 9 bases. This CDR3 is 16 amino acids long. The V gene end was trimmed by 0 bases and the J gene end by 0 bases; junction bases not matched to a gene: 4. Germline lookup yields CDR1 SGHNT and CDR2 YYREEE (reference sequence). This CDR3 reads CASSLVGQGSSYEQYF. The CDR3 nucleotides read TGTGCCAGCAGCTTGGTGGGACAGGGTAGCTCCTACGAGCAGTACTTC.

Many counts were recorded for this clonotype. The CDR3 DNA follows: TGTGCCAGCAGTTACGGCGGGGGGGCTGGAGATACGCAGTATTTT. It specifies CASSYGGGAGDTQYF. V is TRBV6-5 and J is TRBJ2-3, with TRBD2 matching 9 bases. Germline CDR1 MNHEY, CDR2 SVGAGI. The CDR3 loop spans 15 amino acids. After removal of 2 bases from V and 5 bases from J, the junction contained 5 bases not matched to a gene.

This clonotype has at least ten counts. The rearrangement uses TRBV6-1 and TRBJ1-5; no clear D. Trimming cost V 6 bases and J 4 bases, with 10 bases left between them. CDR1 MNHNS and CDR2 SASEGT come from the germline V gene. This CDR3 contains 13 residues. The CDR3 DNA is TGTGCCAGCAGATTGGACGGTAATCAGCCCCAGCATTTT. It is translated as CASRLDGNQPQHF.

This clonotype appeared many times. The chain is built from TRBV7-6 and TRBJ2-5, with D possibly matching TRBD2 (6 bases). V dropped 1 base and J dropped 5 bases, with 11 bases sitting between them. The CDR3 sequence is 14 residues long. The germline gives CDR1 SGHVS, CDR2 FNYEAQ. In DNA, the CDR3 is TGTGCCAGCAGCTTAGGTCTTGGGAGGGAGACCCAGTACTTC. Protein: CASSLGLGRETQYF.

This clonotype was observed at least ten times. The chain employs TRBV29-1 and TRBJ1-1, with D unresolved. The germline V gene has CDR1 SQVTM and CDR2 ANQGSEA. The CDR3 totals 15 residues. Trimming stripped 4 bases from V and 1 base from J, with 16 bases between. CDR3 region: CSVGLIGQPNTEAFF. The CDR3 DNA is TGCAGCGTTGGGCTTATCGGGCAGCCGAACACTGAAGCTTTCTTT. Using reference TRBV29-1 and TRBJ1-1 for the parts outside the CDR3, the full variable domain is SAVISQKPSRDICQRGTSLTIQCQVDSQVTMMFWYRQQPGQSLTLIATANQGSEATYESGFVIDKFPISRPNLTFSTLTVSNMSPEDSSIYLCSVGLIGQPNTEAFFGQGTRLTVV.

About this clonotype: This sequence may be a read error, since a much larger clone differs from it by one base. This sequence joins TRBV15 and TRBJ2-4, with TRBD2 matching over 11 bases. The CDR3 consists of 15 residues. Germline CDR1 LNHNV, CDR2 YYDKDF (reference sequence). The CDR3 is CATRRDSGGGDIQYF. CDR3 DNA: TGTGCCACCAGAAGAGATAGCGGGGGGGGAGACATTCAGTACTTC.

There are many counts of this clonotype. The gene calls are TRBV20-1 and TRBJ2-7; TRBD2 agrees at 8 bases. V shed 6 bases and J 5 bases; nucleotides not matched to a gene: 15. Germline V lookup: CDR1 DFQATT, CDR2 SNEGSKA (reference sequence). The CDR3 contains 15 residues. In nucleotides, the CDR3 is TGCAGTGCCATACGGCGCGGGACTAGTATCAACGAGCAGTACTTC. This codes for CSAIRRGTSINEQYF.

For this clonotype: This may stem from a read error, because a much larger clone lies one nucleotide away. The chain has TRBV5-1 and TRBJ2-7, with D unclear. V was shortened by 1 base and J by 2 bases, with 10 bases between the two germline ends. Germline values: CDR1 SGHRS, CDR2 YFSETQ. The CDR3 length is 14 residues. The CDR3 here is CASSLTGGTYEQYF. The CDR3 DNA follows: TGCGCCAGCAGCTTGACCGGCGGTACCTACGAGCAGTACTTC.

Many counts were recorded for this clonotype. This chain uses TRBV18 with TRBJ2-7; TRBD1 matches 7 bases. CDR1 is KGHSH and CDR2 is LQKENI in the germline V gene. V lost 5 bases to trimming and J lost 2 bases; unmatched junction nucleotides: 6. The length of the CDR3 is 14 residues. CDR3 amino acids: CASSLTGPPYEQYF. DNA for the CDR3: TGTGCCAGCTCATTGACAGGGCCCCCCTACGAGCAGTACTTC.

A word on this clonotype: It may be a read error: a sequence one base away is much more abundant. CDR3 residues: CASSYGRAGELFF. CDR3 DNA sequence: TGTGCCAGCAGCTACGGTCGGGCCGGGGAGCTGTTTTTT. The chain employs TRBV2 and TRBJ2-2; no clear D gene. CDR1 and CDR2 from the germline V gene are SNHLY and FYNNEI. Trimming cost V 6 bases and J 6 bases, with 11 bases left between them. This CDR3 contains 13 residues.

This clonotype was seen more than once but under ten times. This chain joins TRBV3-1 and TRBJ2-2; D is unresolved. Trimming took 5 bases from V and 5 from J, leaving 12 bases between them. This CDR3 has 14 amino acids. CDR1 LGHDT and CDR2 YNNKEL come from the germline V gene (reference sequence). This CDR3 is CASSETDGTGELFF. The CDR3 DNA sequence: TGTGCCAGCAGCGAAACGGACGGAACCGGGGAGCTGTTTTTT. The whole variable domain, filled in from reference TRBV3-1 and TRBJ2-2, reads DTAVSQTPKYLVTQMGNDKSIKCEQNLGHDTMYWYKQDSKKFLKIMFSYNNKELIINETVPNRFSPKSPDKAHLNLHINSLELGDSAVYFCASSETDGTGELFFGEGSRLTVL.

This clonotype occurred many times. V is TRBV5-4 and J is TRBJ2-1; 7 nucleotides align to TRBD1. V shed 4 bases and J 6 bases; nucleotides not matched to a gene: 7. Germline V gene sequence: CDR1 SGHNT, CDR2 YYREEE (reference sequence). This CDR3 has 14 amino acids. CDR3 coding DNA: TGTGCCAGCAGCGGGGCGACAGGGTTCAATGAGCAGTTCTTC. Protein sequence: CASSGATGFNEQFF.

This clonotype was seen ten or more times. The chain has TRBV12-3 or TRBV12-4 and TRBJ1-5; D might be TRBD1 (5 bases). V gave up 2 bases and J gave up 7 bases, with 12 bases separating them. The CDR3 totals 14 residues. In DNA, the CDR3 is TGTGCCAGCAGTTTATTTCGCAGGGAACAGCCCCAGCATTTT. Its translation: CASSLFRREQPQHF.

In its sample, this clonotype was seen many times. This chain uses TRBV3-1 with TRBJ1-1; D is uncertain. Trimming took off 2 bases at V and 6 bases at J, with 13 bases between the two ends. CDR3 length: 14 residues. CDR1 is LGHDT and CDR2 is YNNKEL in the germline V gene (reference sequence). CDR3 in amino acids: CASSQYLTEPEAFF. The CDR3 nucleotides read TGTGCCAGCAGCCAATACCTGACCGAGCCTGAAGCTTTCTTT.